This T cell receptor (beta chain) is from a study of radiation and T cells in renal cell carcinoma. General study points: Top 100 clonotypes averaged around 50% in irradiated versus 43% in nephrectomy-only tumors. In blood, top tumor clones expanded by 2 weeks, shrinking by 4. Compared with controls, irradiated tumors had more, larger dominant CDR3 motifs.

Comment on this clone: The target antigen is unknown.

Treatment specified: 15 Gy SBRT to primary tumor, nephrectomy 4 weeks later. Sequencing used immunoSEQ multiplex PCR; TCRdb keeps in-frame clones, though not all of them. The profile covers some 14,000 clones, with around 66% appearing a single time and about 25% taken by the ten largest. CDR1 and CDR2 from the germline V gene are LNHDA and SQIVND (reference sequence). Trimming stripped 5 bases from V and 7 bases from J, with 13 bases between. The length of the CDR3 is 13 residues. The origin of this receptor is a woman in her sixties or seventies with renal cell carcinoma. The chain joins TRBV19 to TRBJ2-3; the D gene is possibly TRBD2 (7 bases). Sequencing used tumor tissue, obtained from a patient whose treatment included radiotherapy and nephrectomy. The CDR3: CASSAGAQYTQYF. DNA of the CDR3: TGTGCCAGTAGTGCGGGGGCACAGTATACGCAGTATTTT.